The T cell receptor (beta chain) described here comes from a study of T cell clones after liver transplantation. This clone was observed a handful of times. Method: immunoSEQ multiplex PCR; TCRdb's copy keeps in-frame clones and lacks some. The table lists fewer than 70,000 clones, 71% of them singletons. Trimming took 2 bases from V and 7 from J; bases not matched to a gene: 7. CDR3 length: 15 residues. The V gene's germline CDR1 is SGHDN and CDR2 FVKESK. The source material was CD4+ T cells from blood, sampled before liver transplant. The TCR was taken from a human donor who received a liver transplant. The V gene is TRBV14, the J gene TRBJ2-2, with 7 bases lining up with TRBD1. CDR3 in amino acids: CASSQRQGVGGELFF. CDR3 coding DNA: TGTGCCAGCAGCCAAAGACAGGGTGTCGGCGGGGAGCTGTTTTTT. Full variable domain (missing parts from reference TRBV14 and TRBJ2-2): EAGVTQFPSHSVIEKGQTVTLRCDPISGHDNLYWYRRVMGKEIKFLLHFVKESKQDESGMPNNRFLAERTGGTYSTLKVQPAELEDSGVYFCASSQRQGVGGELFFGEGSRLTVL.